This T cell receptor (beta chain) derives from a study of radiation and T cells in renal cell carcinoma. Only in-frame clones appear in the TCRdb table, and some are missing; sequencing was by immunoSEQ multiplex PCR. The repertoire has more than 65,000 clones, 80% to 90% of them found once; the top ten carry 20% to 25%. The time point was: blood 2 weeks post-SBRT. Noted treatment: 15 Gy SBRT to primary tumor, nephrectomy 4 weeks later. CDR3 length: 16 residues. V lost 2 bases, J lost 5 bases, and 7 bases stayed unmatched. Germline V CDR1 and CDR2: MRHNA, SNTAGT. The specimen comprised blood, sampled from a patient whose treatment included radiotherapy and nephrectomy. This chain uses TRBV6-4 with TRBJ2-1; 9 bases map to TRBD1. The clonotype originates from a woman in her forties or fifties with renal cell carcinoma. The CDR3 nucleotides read TGTGCCAGCAGTGACACCGGGACAGGGATCCACAATGAGCAGTTCTTC. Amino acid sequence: CASSDTGTGIHNEQFF.